This T cell receptor (beta chain) was recovered during a study of cytomegalovirus exposure and HLA in healthy donors (dated by TCRdb to 2017 to 2019). The study in broad terms: An earlier analysis of a few hundred of the donors reported 276 Gb of sequence data and 100 million to 120 million unique TCR beta sequences obtained from approximately 180 million T cells. An early release that covered about 600 HLA-typed donors contained approximately 300 gigabases of sequencing data and 80 million or so unique TCR sequences. Among the roughly 400 genotyped donors, about 83% belonged to the genetic ancestry cluster associated with self-reported Caucasian donors. The study aimed to test whether signatures of past pathogen exposure could be identified by cataloging public T cell receptors. The T cell repertoires of about 700 subjects were profiled by immunosequencing and related to cytomegalovirus serostatus. Besides the first cohort of roughly 660 subjects, a separate validation cohort made up of 90 to 150 different subjects was used. To predict cytomegalovirus infection status, the study brought together high-throughput TCR immunosequencing, statistical association of individual TCRs with disease status, and machine learning. To study patterns of TCR occurrence, a later analysis re-analyzed previously published TCR beta repertoires from 600 to 750 donors and added high-resolution HLA genotyping. Rather than using new phenotypic data, the later analysis identified candidate immune exposures from TCR beta sequences and from how often those sequences occurred across donors. An earlier analysis of fewer than 700 of the donors applied high-throughput TCR beta sequencing to assess whether each TCR beta V gene segment acted as functional or pseudogenic. Alongside the repertoire data, information on donor age, sex, ethnicity and CMV serostatus was compiled. Genome-wide SNP genotypes for about 55% of the roughly 670 donors were used in a later genetic analysis, which treated that subset as a discovery cohort. All discovery cohort repertoires had been generated on a single sequencing platform. Class I and class II HLA loci were covered by the typing at four-digit resolution. The number of typed donors differed by locus: about 629-630 for A, B, C, DRB1 and DQB1; 522 for DQA1; over 600 for DPA1; and roughly 470 for DPB1. A handful of DR-DQ haplotypes were handled as single units for association and clustering because linkage in the cohort was strong. On average, around 240,000 unique TCR beta nucleotide sequences were sequenced per donor among 350 to 400 genotyped donors of the cohort, with roughly a sixth of those sequences being non-productive. What the work shows at the level of the full study, not this receptor alone: When HLA alleles, especially DR and DQ, strongly co-occurred, TCR associations were difficult to assign to individual alleles. In both the original and validation cohorts, the classifier was reported to diagnose cytomegalovirus status with high specificity and sensitivity. Presence/absence analyses assumed roughly uniform sequencing depth across donors, an assumption that may not hold. A later analysis found that most CMV-associated TCR beta chains appeared HLA-restricted, with HLA associations seemingly driven largely by CMV exposure. Linkage disequilibrium might explain the correlated functional status among segregating V segments, but an unknown experimental factor could not be ruled out. A group of highly shared sequence variants was considered likely to be a technical artifact of the sequencing pipeline. According to a later genetic analysis, donors in an Asian-associated ancestry cluster had fewer N-insertions in productive TCRs than the approximately 650-donor mean. The authors suggested that the approach could potentially be generalized to other disease states and immunological phenotypes. The study gave a list of 150 to 200 TCR beta chains associated with cytomegalovirus. While some public TCRs were present in many individuals, most TCR sequences turned up only very rarely across donors. Compared with equally common non-associated chains, HLA-associated TCR beta chains in a later analysis were more clonally expanded and had lower generation probabilities. The only immune exposure information available for the cohort was CMV serostatus. A later analysis reported that several top co-occurrence clusters appeared linked to parvovirus B19, influenza, CMV and Epstein-Barr virus. V-gene and J-gene trimming of TCR beta chains was associated with a missense DCLRE1C variant in a later genetic analysis, and the association was replicated in an independent cohort. A further reported finding was that TCR beta sequences accurately predicted the HLA-A and HLA-B alleles for most subjects in the first cohort. Only TCR beta chains were sequenced in this cohort, and the absence of alpha or paired-chain data limited detectable features. In a later analysis, the rate of TCR association differed among HLA loci, with DRB1 alleles having the most associated TCRs and HLA-C alleles having the fewest. Specific HLA alleles were associated with some 15,000 TCR beta sequences at a false discovery rate of 0.05 in a later analysis. The 87-base-pair reads could not distinguish some IMGT-functional V segments, including TRBV6-2 and TRBV6-3, so those segments were excluded. In an earlier analysis of some 550 of the donors, most TCR beta V segments were observed in productive rearrangements about 90% or about 30% of the time, broadly matching IMGT annotations. Because counts were too low, roughly 18 rarely observed V segments, including chromosome 9 orphons, were left out of the earlier analysis of about 500 of the donors. Because HLA typing was missing for some donors at each locus, association tests included only the typed subset. In vitro tests confirmed that a few of the cytomegalovirus-associated TCR beta chains recognize cytomegalovirus antigens.

The cohort comprised 550 to 700 healthy bone marrow donors. At the time of sampling, all cohort members were nominally healthy, though unrecorded immune exposures were likely present. The donor was CMV seronegative and was included in the group of over 300 seronegative cohort members. Each donor provided a peripheral blood sample, and peripheral blood mononuclear cells were used for TCR beta sequencing. Genomic DNA was extracted from the blood cell samples with the Qiagen DNeasy Blood Extraction Kit. The library relied on the immunoSEQ multiplex PCR assay. The multiplex PCR relied on a mix of 60 forward primers for TCR Vbeta segments and 13 reverse primers for TCR Jbeta segments. Amplification of the CDR3 region of rearranged TCR beta genes was performed with a multiplex PCR assay on genomic DNA. The amplified TCR beta libraries were sequenced on the Illumina HiSeq System as 87-base-pair reads. The source study handled its data this way. A later analysis tallied around 82 million unique TCR beta chains across the 550 to 850 repertoires, and 10 million to 11 million of those chains were shared by two or more donors. Raw reads were error-corrected and collapsed into unique sequences by a nearest-neighbor algorithm in which closely related sequences were merged to remove PCR and sequencing errors. To assign V, D and J gene segments, CDR3 sequences were aligned to IMGT reference sequences. For a sequence to be retained, a match of at least six nucleotides to both a V gene segment and a J gene segment was required. A rearrangement was called productive if the CDR3 had no stop codons and remained in frame with V and J, and every other rearrangement was called non-productive. Following IMGT convention, CDR3 was defined as the stretch from the second conserved V-encoded cysteine to the conserved J-encoded phenylalanine. The earlier analysis of about 500 of the donors excluded sequences that lacked an unambiguous match to a single V gene segment. In an earlier analysis of 450 to 700 of the donors, V segments were called functional above 56.7% productive rearrangements and were called segregating when the between-donor standard deviation exceeded 5%. A statistical classification framework was built for diagnosing cytomegalovirus status from the catalog of TCR beta chain sequences. In a later analysis, V and J genes were assigned by comparing TCR nucleotide sequences against IMGT/GENE-DB human TR gene sequences. Using the TCRdist pipeline, a later analysis assigned CDR3 sequences along with most-parsimonious VDJ recombination scenarios. In a later analysis, each TCR beta chain was defined by its CDR3 amino acid sequence together with its V-gene family, and reads without a unique V-gene family were excluded. A later analysis removed 600 or so highly shared, low-generation-probability nucleotide sequences to deal with suspected cross-contamination and a sequencing artifact. In a later analysis, a clonal expansion index for each public chain was calculated from normalized within-repertoire ranks of inferred template counts. Generation probabilities in a later analysis came from a VDJ recombination model fitted to out-of-frame rearrangements, and those results were checked against IGoR. A later analysis scored TCR-TCR, TCR-HLA and TCR-CMV co-occurrence with hypergeometric tests, applying a repertoire-size bias correction to TCR pairs. False discovery rates were estimated in a later analysis by permuting HLA or CMV assignments 20 times. A later analysis grouped co-occurring TCRs with DBSCAN, adding TCRdist sequence similarity when clustering within HLA-allele-positive subsets. Co-occurrence clustering excluded repertoires with fewer than 30,000 or more than 120,000 public chains, plus five with anomalous nucleotide sharing. TCRdb took over this immuneACCESS table, retaining in-frame rearrangements with V and J assigned. Such tables are incomplete; in checked studies, under half of the missing clones stem from an unresolved V gene, and the remainder is unexplained. From that table come the V and J calls and clone size; the DNA was used to work out D and trimming. The sample table records around 140,000 clones; 85% to 90% of these occur just once. Under 6.5% of the sample comes from the top ten.

Worth noting for this clone: The specificity of this receptor is unknown. Base qualities were left out, and no much larger clone turns up one base away.

The CDR3 covers 14 residues, taking in both the cysteine and the phenylalanine. Only the CDR3 DNA stays, 42 bases, in frame from base 1. The V end loses 0 bases and the J end loses 8 bases, and a stretch of 13 bases separates them. From a lookup of the germline V gene, CDR1 and CDR2 are MNHNS and SASEGT. Here the chain combines TRBV6-1 and TRBJ1-2; too little of a D gene remains to name it. Sample: PBMCs. The origin of this receptor is a woman aged 25-40 years in good health and CMV-seronegative. The encoded CDR3 is CASSEAHNYWGYTF. The base sequence is TGTGCCAGCAGTGAAGCGCACAATTATTGGGGCTACACCTTC.